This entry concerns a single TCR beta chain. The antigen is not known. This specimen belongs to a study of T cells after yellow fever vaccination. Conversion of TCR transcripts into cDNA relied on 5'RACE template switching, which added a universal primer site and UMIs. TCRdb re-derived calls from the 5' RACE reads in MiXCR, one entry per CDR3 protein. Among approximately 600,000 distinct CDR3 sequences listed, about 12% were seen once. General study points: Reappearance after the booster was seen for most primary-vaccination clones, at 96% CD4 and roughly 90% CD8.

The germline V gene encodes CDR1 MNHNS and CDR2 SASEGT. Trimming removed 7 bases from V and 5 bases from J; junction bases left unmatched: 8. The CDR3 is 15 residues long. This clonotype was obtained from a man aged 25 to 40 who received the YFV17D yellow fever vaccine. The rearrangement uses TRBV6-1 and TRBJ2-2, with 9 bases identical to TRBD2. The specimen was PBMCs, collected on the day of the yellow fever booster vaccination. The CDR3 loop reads CASNTLAGGTGELFF. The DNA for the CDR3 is TGTGCCAGCAACACACTAGCGGGTGGGACCGGGGAGCTGTTTTTT.